This T cell receptor (beta chain) was retrieved from a study of blood T cell repertoires in COVID-19 (dated by TCRdb to about 2020). With regard to the full study: The collaborator samples originated in the United States, Italy and Spain and spanned the acute and convalescent phases of COVID-19. The prospective study material was composed of cDNA or gDNA derived from T cells, B-cell-depleted T cells, or PBMCs. The dataset comprised deeply sampled blood TCRbeta repertoires from subjects exposed to, actively infected with, or recovered from COVID-19. A freely available public database, intended as a resource for researchers studying the immune response to SARS-CoV-2, is where the repertoires were released. The samples were drawn from two sources: the first 160 participants of the ongoing ImmuneRACE study, and over 1,000 subjects contributed by 6 global collaborators. The sample metadata nearly always contained a de-identified subject ID, COVID-19 status, age in years and sex. Where HLA class I and class II types were available, the types were taken from metadata supplied by the sample provider, not from assay-based typing.

The immunoSEQ Assay, a bias-controlled multiplex PCR, was used to amplify TCRbeta CDR3 regions from genomic DNA. The study's processing was this. The number of nucleated cells in each sample was estimated by amplification of reference gene primers within the assay. To quantify the absolute abundance of each unique TCRbeta CDR3 rearrangement, sequence reads were collapsed and filtered. For each sample, productive Simpson clonality was calculated as the square root of Simpson's diversity index over productive rearrangements. The table was pulled from immuneACCESS by TCRdb, which kept in-frame rearrangements only. Such tables lose some clones; where checked, under half of the loss comes from unresolved V genes, and the rest has no known cause. V and J calls and clone size are those listed in that table; D and trimming were worked out from the DNA. The sample has 45,000 to 70,000 clones on record, just under 90% of them singletons. More than 6% of the sample goes to the ten largest clones.

With respect to this clone: No antigen is known for it. No much larger clone is present one base from it, and per-base qualities are unavailable.

What the work shows at the level of the full study, not this receptor alone: The amount of clinical and demographic metadata varied by source and participant and was provided uncurated.

The CDR3 contains 17 residues, cysteine and phenylalanine counted. This entry keeps only the CDR3 DNA: 51 bases, framed from base 1. The V end gives up 0 bases and the J end 1 base, leaving 6 bases in the junction not matched to a gene. CDR1 and CDR2 were assigned from the germline V gene as SGHNT and YENEEA. One collaborating source in Seattle enrolled patients while the patients were actively infected and followed the patients over time throughout the course of disease. Each collaborating institution followed its own protocols to collect whole blood in K2EDTA tubes. For TCRbeta analysis, collaborators shipped samples as frozen whole blood, isolated PBMCs, or DNA extracted from either of those sample types.

The source of this sequence is a woman in her fifties or sixties with COVID-19, enrolled during active disease. In this chain, TRBV11-3 is recombined with TRBJ2-1; the junction holds 7 bases that match TRBD2. The sample consisted of peripheral blood. Here the CDR3 is given as CASSLDLGGRSYNEQFF. The bases read TGTGCCAGCAGCTTAGATTTGGGGGGGAGATCCTACAATGAGCAGTTCTTC.